This T cell receptor (beta chain) was captured by sequencing in a study of human T cells and chemical hapten exposure. About the research overall: Variability of per-sample TCR yields stemmed mainly from small differences in pooled library volume. Study conclusions and caveats: Expanded TCRs showed more large CDR3 clusters than pre-sensitization or healthy control sets.

This clonotype was detected many times. The antigen is undetermined. This CDR3 contains 13 residues. Germline V gives CDR1 MNHEY, CDR2 SMNVEV (reference sequence). The germline V and J ends were trimmed by 0 bases and 7 bases, with 4 bases remaining between them. Time point of the sample: pre-sensitization, week 0. Stated treatment: therapeutic diphenylcyclopropenone sensitization with weekly scalp DPC. TCRdb itself ran the RACE reads through MiXCR, one entry per CDR3 protein. The sample carries more than 100,000 distinct CDR3 sequences, 13% recorded once. The chain has TRBV27 and TRBJ1-6; D remains unclear. The sample here was whole blood, taken in connection with sensitization to the hapten diphenylcyclopropenone (DPC). The sequence came from a woman aged 18-29 years with alopecia areata. Some clones in this sample may be carry-over from other donors' samples. The CDR3 bases are TGTGCCAGCAGTTTATCGGGGAATTCACCCCTCCACTTT. Encoded protein: CASSLSGNSPLHF.